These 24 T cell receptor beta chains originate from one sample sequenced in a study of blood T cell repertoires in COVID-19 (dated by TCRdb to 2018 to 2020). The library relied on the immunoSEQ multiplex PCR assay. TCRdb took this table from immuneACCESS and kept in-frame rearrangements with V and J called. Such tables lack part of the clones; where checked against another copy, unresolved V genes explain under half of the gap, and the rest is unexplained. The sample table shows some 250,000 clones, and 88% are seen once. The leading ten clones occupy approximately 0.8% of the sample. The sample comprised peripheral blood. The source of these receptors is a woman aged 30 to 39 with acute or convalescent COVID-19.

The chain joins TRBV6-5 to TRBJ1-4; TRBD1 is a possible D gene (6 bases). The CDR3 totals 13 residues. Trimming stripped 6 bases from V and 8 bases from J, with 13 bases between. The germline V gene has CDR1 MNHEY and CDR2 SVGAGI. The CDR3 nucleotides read TGTGCCAGCAGAAAACAGGGAAGGGAAAAACTGTTTTTT. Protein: CASRKQGREKLFF.

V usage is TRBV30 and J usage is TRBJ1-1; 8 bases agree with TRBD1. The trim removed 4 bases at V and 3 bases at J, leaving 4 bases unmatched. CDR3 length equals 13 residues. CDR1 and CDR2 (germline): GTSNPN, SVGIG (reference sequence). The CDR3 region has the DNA TGTGCCTGGACGACAGGGGCGTACACTGAAGCTTTCTTT. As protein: CAWTTGAYTEAFF.

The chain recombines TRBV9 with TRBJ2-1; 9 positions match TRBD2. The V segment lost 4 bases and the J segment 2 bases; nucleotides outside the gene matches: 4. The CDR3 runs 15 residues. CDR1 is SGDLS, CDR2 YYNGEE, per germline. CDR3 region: CASSPGGRAYNEQFF. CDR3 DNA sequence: TGTGCCAGCAGCCCCGGCGGGAGGGCCTACAATGAGCAGTTCTTC.

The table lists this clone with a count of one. CDR3 bases: TGTGCCCCCGTCGCGACAGCTAACAATGAGCAGTTCTTC. It specifies CAPVATANNEQFF. The J gene is TRBJ2-1, the V gene TRBV24-1, with D tentatively TRBD1 (5 bases). This CDR3 contains 13 residues. Germline V lookup: CDR1 KGHDR, CDR2 SFDVKD. V dropped 12 bases and J dropped 5 bases, with 16 bases sitting between them.

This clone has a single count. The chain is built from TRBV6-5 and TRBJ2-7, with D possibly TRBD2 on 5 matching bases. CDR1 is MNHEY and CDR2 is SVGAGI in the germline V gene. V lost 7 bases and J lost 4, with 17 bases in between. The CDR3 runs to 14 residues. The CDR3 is CASKSPGMGYEQYF. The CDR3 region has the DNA TGTGCCAGCAAGTCGCCGGGGATGGGATACGAGCAGTACTTC.

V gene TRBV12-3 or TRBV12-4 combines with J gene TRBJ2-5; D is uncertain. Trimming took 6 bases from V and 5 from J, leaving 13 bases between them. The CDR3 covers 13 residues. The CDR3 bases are TGTGCCAGCAGCCTGAAGCCCCCGGAGACCCAGTACTTC. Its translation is CASSLKPPETQYF.

The DNA of the CDR3 is TGTGCCAGCAGTTACGGCACAGGAGCTGGAAACACCATATATTTT. Translated: CASSYGTGAGNTIYF. This chain connects TRBV6-5 to TRBJ1-3, with D maybe TRBD1 (5 bases). Deletions cut 2 bases from V and 2 bases from J, with 10 bases between. The length of the CDR3 is 15 residues. CDR1 and CDR2 from the germline V gene are MNHEY and SVGAGI.

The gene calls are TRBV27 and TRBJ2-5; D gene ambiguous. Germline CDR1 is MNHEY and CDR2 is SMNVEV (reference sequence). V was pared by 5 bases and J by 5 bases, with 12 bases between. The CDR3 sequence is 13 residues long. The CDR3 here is CASSLPHSETQYF. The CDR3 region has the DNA TGTGCCAGCAGTCTACCCCACTCGGAGACCCAGTACTTC.

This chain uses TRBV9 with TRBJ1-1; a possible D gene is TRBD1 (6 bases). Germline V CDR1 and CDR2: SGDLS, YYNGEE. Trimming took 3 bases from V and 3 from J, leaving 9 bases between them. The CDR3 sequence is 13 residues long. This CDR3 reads CASSAGDDTEAFF. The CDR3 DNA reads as TGTGCCAGCAGCGCAGGGGACGACACTGAAGCTTTCTTT.

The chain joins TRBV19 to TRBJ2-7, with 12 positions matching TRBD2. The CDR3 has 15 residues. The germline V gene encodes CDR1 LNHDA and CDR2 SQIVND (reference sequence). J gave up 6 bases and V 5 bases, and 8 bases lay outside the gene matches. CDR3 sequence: CASSWTSGKRAEQYF. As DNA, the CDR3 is TGTGCCAGTAGTTGGACTAGCGGGAAAAGGGCCGAGCAGTACTTC.

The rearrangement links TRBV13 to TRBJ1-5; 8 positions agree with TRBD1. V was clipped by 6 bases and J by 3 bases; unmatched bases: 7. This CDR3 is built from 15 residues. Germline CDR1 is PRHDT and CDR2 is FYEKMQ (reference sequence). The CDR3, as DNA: TGTGCCAGCAGTATTAACAGGGGGATCAATCAGCCCCAGCATTTT. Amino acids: CASSINRGINQPQHF.

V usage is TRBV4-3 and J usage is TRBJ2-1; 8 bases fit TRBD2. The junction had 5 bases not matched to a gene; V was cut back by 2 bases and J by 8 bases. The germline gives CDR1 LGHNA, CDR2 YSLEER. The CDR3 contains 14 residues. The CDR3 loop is CASSQRPGGHEQFF. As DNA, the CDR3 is TGCGCCAGCAGCCAAAGGCCGGGGGGGCATGAGCAGTTCTTC.

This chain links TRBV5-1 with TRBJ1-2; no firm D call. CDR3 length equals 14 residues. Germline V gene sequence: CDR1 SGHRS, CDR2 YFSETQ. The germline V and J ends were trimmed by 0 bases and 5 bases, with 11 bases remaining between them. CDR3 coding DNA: TGCGCCAGCAGCTTGGCCAGCGGCCAGTATGGCTACACCTTC. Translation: CASSLASGQYGYTF. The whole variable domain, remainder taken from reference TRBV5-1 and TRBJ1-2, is KAGVTQTPRYLIKTRGQQVTLSCSPISGHRSVSWYQQTPGQGLQFLFEYFSETQRNKGNFPGRFSGRQFSNSRSEMNVSTLELGDSALYLCASSLASGQYGYTFGSGTRLTVV.

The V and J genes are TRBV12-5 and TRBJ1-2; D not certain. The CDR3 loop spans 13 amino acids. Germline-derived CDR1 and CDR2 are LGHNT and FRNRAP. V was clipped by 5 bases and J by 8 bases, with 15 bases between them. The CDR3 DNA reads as TGTGCTAGTGGTCCCCTAATCGAGAGGGGCTACACCTTC. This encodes CASGPLIERGYTF. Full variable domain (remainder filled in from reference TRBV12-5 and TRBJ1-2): DARVTQTPRHKVTEMGQEVTMRCQPILGHNTVFWYRQTMMQGLELLAYFRNRAPLDDSGMPKDRFSAEMPDATLATLKIQPSEPRDSAVYFCASGPLIERGYTFGSGTRLTVV.

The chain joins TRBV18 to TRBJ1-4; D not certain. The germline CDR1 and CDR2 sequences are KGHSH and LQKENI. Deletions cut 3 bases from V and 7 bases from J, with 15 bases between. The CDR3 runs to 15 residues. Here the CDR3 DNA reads TGTGCCAGCTCACCTTCGGGGTTCTATGGTGAAAAACTGTTTTTT. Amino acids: CASSPSGFYGEKLFF.

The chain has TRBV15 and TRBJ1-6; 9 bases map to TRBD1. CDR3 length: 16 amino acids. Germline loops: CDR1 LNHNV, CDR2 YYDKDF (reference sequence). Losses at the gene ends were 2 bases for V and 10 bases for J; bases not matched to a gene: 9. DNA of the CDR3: TGTGCCACCAGCAGACCCCGGACAGGGGTTGGATCACCCCTCCACTTT. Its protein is CATSRPRTGVGSPLHF.

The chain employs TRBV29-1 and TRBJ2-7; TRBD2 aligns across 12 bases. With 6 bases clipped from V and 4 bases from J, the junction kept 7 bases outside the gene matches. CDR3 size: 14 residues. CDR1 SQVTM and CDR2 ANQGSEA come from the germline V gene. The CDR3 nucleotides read TGCAGCGTCATGATGACTAGCGGGAGTTACGAGCAGTACTTC. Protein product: CSVMMTSGSYEQYF.

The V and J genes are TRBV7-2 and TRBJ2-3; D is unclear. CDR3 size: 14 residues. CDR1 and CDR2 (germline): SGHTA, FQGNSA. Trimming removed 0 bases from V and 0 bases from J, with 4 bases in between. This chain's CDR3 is CASSLAGSTDTQYF. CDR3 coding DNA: TGTGCCAGCAGCTTAGCCGGTAGCACAGATACGCAGTATTTT.

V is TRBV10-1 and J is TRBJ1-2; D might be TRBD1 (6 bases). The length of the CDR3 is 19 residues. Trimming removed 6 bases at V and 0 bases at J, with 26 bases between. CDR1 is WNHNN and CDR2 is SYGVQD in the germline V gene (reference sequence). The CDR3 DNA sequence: TGCGCCAGCAGAACAAGACTTACAGGGTACAAGGGGGCTAACTATGGCTACACCTTC. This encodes CASRTRLTGYKGANYGYTF.

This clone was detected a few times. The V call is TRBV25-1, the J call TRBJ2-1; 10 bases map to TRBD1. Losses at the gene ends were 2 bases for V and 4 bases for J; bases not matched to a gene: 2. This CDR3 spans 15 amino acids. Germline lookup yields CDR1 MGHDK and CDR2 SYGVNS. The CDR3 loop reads CASSEGTGDYNEQFF. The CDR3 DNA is TGTGCCAGCAGTGAAGGGACAGGGGATTACAATGAGCAGTTCTTC.

The CDR3 DNA follows: TGTGCCAGTAGTATAGGGACTAGCGGTAATGAGCAGTTCTTC. This translates into CASSIGTSGNEQFF. The chain employs TRBV19 and TRBJ2-1; 10 bases are a match to TRBD2. The V gene end was trimmed by 1 base and the J gene end by 7 bases; junction bases not matched to a gene: 1. From germline, CDR1 is LNHDA and CDR2 SQIVND (reference sequence). CDR3 length equals 14 residues.

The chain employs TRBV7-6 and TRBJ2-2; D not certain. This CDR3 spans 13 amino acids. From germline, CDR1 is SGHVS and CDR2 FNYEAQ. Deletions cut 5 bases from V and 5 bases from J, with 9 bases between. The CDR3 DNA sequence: TGTGCCAGCAGCATTGAACTAACCGGGGAGCTGTTTTTT. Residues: CASSIELTGELFF.

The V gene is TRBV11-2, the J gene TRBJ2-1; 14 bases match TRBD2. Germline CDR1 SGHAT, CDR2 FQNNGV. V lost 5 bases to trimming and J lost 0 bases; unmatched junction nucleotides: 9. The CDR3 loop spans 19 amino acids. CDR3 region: CASSATSGRAIPSYNEQFF. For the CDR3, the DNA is TGTGCCAGCAGCGCGACTAGCGGGAGGGCAATCCCCTCCTACAATGAGCAGTTCTTC.

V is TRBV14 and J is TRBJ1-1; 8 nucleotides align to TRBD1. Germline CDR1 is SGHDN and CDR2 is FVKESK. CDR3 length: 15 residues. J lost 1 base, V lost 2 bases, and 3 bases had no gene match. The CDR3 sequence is CASSQQGTGNTEAFF. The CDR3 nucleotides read TGTGCCAGCAGCCAACAAGGGACAGGGAACACTGAAGCTTTCTTT.